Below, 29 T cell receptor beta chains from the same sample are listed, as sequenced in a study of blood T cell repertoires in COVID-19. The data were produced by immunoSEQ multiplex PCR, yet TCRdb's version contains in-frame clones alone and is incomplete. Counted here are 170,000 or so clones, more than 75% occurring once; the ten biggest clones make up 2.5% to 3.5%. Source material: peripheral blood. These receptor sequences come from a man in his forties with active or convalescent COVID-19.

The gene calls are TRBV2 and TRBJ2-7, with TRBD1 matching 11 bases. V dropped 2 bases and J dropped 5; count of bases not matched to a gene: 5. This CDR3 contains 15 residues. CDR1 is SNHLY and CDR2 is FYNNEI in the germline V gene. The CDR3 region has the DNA TGTGCCAGCAGTGAATTGTGGACAGGGGGCAACGAGCAGTACTTC. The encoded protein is CASSELWTGGNEQYF.

CDR3 protein: CASGTGGTDTQYF. CDR3 sequence (DNA): TGTGCCAGCGGGACAGGGGGAACAGATACGCAGTATTTT. The rearrangement joins TRBV7-2 to TRBJ2-3; TRBD1 matches 11 bases. The germline V gene encodes CDR1 SGHTA and CDR2 FQGNSA. Trimming at V came to 8 bases and at J to 3 bases, leaving 1 base not matched to a gene. This CDR3 region has 13 residues. Full variable domain (missing parts from reference TRBV7-2 and TRBJ2-3): GAGVSQSPSNKVTEKGKDVELRCDPISGHTALYWYRQSLGQGLEFLIYFQGNSAPDKSGLPSDRFSAERTGGSVSTLTIQRTQQEDSAVYLCASGTGGTDTQYFGPGTRLTVL.

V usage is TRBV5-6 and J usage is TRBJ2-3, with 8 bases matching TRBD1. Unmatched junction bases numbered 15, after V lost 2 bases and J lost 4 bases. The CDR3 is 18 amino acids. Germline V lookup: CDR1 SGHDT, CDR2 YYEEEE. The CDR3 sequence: CASSFGQGRRGIADTQYF. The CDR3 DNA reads TGTGCCAGCAGCTTTGGACAGGGACGACGTGGGATAGCAGATACGCAGTATTTT.

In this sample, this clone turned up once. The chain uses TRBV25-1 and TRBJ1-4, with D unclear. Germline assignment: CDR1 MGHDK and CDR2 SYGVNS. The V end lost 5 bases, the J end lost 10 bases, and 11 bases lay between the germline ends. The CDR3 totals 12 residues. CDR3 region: CASSTVAGKLFF. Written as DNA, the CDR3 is TGTGCCAGCAGTACTGTCGCGGGAAAACTGTTTTTT.

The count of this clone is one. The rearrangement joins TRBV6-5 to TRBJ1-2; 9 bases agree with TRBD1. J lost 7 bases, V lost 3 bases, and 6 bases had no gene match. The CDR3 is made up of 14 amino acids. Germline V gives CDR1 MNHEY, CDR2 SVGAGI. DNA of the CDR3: TGTGCCAGCAGTTATCTACAGGGGGCGAGTGGCTACACCTTC. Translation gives CASSYLQGASGYTF.

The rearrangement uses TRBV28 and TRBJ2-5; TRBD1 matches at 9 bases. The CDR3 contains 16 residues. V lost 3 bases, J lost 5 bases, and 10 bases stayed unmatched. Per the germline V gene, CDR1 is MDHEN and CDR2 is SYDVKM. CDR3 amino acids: CASSFRDRELSETQYF. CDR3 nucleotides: TGTGCCAGCAGTTTCCGGGACAGGGAGTTATCGGAGACCCAGTACTTC.

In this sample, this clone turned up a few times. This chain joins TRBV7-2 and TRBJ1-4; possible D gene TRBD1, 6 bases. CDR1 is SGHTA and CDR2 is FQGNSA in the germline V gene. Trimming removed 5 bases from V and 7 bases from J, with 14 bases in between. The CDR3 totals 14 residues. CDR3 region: CASSAGEGFEKLFF. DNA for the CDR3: TGTGCCAGCAGCGCAGGGGAGGGATTTGAAAAACTGTTTTTT.

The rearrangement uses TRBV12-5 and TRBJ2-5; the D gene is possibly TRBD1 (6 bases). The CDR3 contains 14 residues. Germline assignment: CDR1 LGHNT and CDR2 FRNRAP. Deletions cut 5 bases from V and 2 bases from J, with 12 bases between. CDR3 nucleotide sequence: TGTGCTAGTGGTCCGAGGACAGCACAAGAGACCCAGTACTTC. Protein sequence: CASGPRTAQETQYF. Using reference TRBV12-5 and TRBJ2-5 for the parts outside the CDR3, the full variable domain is DARVTQTPRHKVTEMGQEVTMRCQPILGHNTVFWYRQTMMQGLELLAYFRNRAPLDDSGMPKDRFSAEMPDATLATLKIQPSEPRDSAVYFCASGPRTAQETQYFGPGTRLLVL.

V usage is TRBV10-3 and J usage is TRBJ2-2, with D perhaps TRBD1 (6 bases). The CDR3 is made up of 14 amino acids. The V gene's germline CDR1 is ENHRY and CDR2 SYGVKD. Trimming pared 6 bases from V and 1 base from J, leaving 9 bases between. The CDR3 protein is CAIRPGQNTGELFF. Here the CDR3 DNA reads TGTGCCATCAGGCCGGGACAGAACACCGGGGAGCTGTTTTTT.

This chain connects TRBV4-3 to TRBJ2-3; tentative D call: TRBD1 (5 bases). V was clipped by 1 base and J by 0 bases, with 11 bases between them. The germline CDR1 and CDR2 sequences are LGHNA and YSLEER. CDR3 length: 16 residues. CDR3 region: CASSQGMGRSTDTQYF. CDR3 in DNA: TGCGCCAGCAGCCAAGGTATGGGGCGCAGCACAGATACGCAGTATTTT.

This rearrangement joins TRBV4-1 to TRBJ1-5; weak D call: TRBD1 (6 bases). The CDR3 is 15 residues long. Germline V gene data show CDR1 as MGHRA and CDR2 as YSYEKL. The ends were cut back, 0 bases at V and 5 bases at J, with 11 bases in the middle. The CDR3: CASSQDKGVDQPQHF. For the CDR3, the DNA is TGCGCCAGCAGCCAAGATAAGGGGGTGGATCAGCCCCAGCATTTT.

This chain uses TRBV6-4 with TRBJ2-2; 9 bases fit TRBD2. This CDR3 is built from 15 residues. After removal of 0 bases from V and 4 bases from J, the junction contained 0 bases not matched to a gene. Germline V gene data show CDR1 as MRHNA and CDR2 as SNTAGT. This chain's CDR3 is CASSDSLAGTGELFF. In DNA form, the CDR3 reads TGTGCCAGCAGTGACTCACTAGCGGGCACCGGGGAGCTGTTTTTT.

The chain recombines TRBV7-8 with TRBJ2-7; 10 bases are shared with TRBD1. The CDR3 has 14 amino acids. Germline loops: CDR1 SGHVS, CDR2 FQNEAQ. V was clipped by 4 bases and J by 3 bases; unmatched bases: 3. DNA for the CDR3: TGTGCCAGCAGCTCTGGGACAGGGGTCTACGAGCAGTACTTC. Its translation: CASSSGTGVYEQYF.

The chain's CDR3 is CASSGRQGHTEAFF. CDR3 DNA: TGCGCCAGCAGCGGGAGACAGGGGCACACTGAAGCTTTCTTT. The chain couples TRBV5-1 to TRBJ1-1, with 8 bases matching TRBD1. This CDR3 spans 14 amino acids. Germline trimming cut 4 bases from V and 3 bases from J; bases unmatched to any gene: 5. CDR1 is SGHRS, CDR2 YFSETQ, per germline.

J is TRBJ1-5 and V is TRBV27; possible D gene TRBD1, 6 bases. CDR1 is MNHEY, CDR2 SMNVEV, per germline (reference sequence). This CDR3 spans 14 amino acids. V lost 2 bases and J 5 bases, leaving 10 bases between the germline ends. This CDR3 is CASSLQGWDQPQHF. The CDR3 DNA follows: TGTGCCAGCAGTTTACAGGGGTGGGATCAGCCCCAGCATTTT.

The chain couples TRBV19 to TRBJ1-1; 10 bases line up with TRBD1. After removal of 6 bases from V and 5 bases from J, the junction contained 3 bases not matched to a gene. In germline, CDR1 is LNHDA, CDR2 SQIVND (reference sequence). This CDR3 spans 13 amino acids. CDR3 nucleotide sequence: TGTGCCAGTAGACGACAGGGGGCTACTGAAGCTTTCTTT. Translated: CASRRQGATEAFF.

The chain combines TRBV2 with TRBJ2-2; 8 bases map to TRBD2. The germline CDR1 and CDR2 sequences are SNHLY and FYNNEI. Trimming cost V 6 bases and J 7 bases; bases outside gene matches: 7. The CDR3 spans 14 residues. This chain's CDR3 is CASRLSGANGELFF. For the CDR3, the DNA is TGTGCCAGCAGACTTAGCGGGGCCAACGGGGAGCTGTTTTTT. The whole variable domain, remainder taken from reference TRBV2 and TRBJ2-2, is EPEVTQTPSHQVTQMGQEVILRCVPISNHLYFYWYRQILGQKVEFLVSFYNNEISEKSEIFDDQFSVERPDGSNFTLKIRSTKLEDSAMYFCASRLSGANGELFFGEGSRLTVL.

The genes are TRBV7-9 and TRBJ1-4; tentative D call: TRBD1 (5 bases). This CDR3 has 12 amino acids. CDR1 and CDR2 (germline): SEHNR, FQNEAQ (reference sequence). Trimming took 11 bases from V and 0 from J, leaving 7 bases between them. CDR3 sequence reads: CAGAATNEKLFF. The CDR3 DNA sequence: TGTGCCGGGGCTGCAACTAATGAAAAACTGTTTTTT.

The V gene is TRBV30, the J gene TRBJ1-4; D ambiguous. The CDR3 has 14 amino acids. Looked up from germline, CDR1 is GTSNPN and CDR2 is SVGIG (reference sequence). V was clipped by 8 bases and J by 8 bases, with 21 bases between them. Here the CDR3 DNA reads TGTGCCAGAAAAACCCCCGGGATTCGGGAAAAACTGTTTTTT. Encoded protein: CARKTPGIREKLFF.

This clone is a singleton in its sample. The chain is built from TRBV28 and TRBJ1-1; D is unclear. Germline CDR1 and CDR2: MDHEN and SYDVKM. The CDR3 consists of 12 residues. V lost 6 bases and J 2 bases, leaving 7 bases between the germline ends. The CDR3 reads CASRYINTEAFF. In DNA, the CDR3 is TGTGCCAGCAGATATATCAACACTGAAGCTTTCTTT. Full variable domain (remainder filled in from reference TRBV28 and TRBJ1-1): DVKVTQSSRYLVKRTGEKVFLECVQDMDHENMFWYRQDPGLGLRLIYFSYDVKMKEKGDIPEGYSVSREKKERFSLILESASTNQTSMYLCASRYINTEAFFGQGTRLTVV.

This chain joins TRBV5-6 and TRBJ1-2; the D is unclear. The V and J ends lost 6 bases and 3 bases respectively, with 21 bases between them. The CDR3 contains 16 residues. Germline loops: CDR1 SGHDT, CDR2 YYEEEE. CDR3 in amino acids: CASTRRAAQAYYGYTF. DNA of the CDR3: TGTGCCAGCACCCGGAGGGCAGCCCAGGCGTACTATGGCTACACCTTC.

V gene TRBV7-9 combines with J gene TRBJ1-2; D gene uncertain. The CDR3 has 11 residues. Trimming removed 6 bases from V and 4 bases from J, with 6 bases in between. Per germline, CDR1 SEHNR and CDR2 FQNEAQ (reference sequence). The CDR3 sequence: CASRSSYGYTF. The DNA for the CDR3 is TGTGCCAGCAGGAGTTCCTATGGCTACACCTTC.

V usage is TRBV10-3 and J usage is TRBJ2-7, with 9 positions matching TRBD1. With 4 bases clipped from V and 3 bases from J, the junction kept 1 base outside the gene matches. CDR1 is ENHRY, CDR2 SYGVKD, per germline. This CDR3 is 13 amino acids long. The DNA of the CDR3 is TGTGCCATCAGTGCGGGACAGGGCTACGAGCAGTACTTC. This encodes CAISAGQGYEQYF.

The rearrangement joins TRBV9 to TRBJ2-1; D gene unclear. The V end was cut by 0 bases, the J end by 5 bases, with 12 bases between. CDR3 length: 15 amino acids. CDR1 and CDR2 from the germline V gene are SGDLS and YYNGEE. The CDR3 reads CASSVGWAGHNEQFF. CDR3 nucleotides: TGTGCCAGCAGCGTAGGTTGGGCCGGCCACAATGAGCAGTTCTTC.

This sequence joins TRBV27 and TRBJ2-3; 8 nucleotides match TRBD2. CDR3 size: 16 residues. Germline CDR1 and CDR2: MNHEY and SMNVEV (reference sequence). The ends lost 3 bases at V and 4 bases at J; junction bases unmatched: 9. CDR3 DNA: TGTGCCAGCAGTTTCGGGAGGGGAAAGGGACCAGATACGCAGTATTTT. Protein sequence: CASSFGRGKGPDTQYF.

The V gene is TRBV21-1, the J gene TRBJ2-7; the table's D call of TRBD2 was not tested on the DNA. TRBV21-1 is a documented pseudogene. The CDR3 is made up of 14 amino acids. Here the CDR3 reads CASSKARGVDEQYF. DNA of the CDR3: TGTGCCAGCAGCAAGGCCCGGGGTGTGGACGAGCAGTACTTC.

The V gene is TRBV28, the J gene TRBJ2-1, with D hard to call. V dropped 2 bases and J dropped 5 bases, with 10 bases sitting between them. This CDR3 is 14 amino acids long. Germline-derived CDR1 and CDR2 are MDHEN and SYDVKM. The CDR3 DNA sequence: TGTGCCAGCAGTTTAGGTGGCAGAAACAATGAGCAGTTCTTC. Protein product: CASSLGGRNNEQFF.

This CDR3 reads CASSQGQRNQPQHF. CDR3 nucleotides: TGCGCCAGCAGCCAGGGACAGAGAAATCAGCCCCAGCATTTT. This chain joins TRBV4-1 and TRBJ1-5; 7 nucleotides agree with TRBD1. The V and J ends lost 3 bases and 4 bases, in that order; junction bases with no gene match: 3. CDR3 size: 14 residues. Germline loops: CDR1 MGHRA, CDR2 YSYEKL.

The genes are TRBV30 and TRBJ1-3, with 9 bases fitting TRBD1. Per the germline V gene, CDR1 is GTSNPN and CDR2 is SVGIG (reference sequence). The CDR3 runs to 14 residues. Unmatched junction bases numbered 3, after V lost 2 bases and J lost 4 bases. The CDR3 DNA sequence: TGTGCCTGGAGTAGGACAGGGGACGGAAACACCATATATTTT. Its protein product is CAWSRTGDGNTIYF. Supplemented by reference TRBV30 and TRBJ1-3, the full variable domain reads SQTIHQWPATLVQPVGSPLSLECTVEGTSNPNLYWYRQAAGRGLQLLFYSVGIGQISSEVPQNLSASRPQDRQFILSSKKLLLSDSGFYLCAWSRTGDGNTIYFGEGSWLTVV.